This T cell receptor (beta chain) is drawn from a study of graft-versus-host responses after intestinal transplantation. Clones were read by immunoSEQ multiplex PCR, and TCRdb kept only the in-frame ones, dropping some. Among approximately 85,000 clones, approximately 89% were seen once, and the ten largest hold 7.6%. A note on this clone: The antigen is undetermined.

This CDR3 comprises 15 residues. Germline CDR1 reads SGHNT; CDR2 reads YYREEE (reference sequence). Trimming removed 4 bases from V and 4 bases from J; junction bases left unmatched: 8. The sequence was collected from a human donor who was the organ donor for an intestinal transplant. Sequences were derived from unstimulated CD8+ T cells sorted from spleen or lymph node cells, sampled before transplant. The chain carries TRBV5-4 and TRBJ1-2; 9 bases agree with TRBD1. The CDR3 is CASSEGQGMFYGYTF. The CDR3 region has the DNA TGTGCCAGCAGCGAAGGACAGGGGATGTTCTATGGCTACACCTTC.